A selection of T cell receptor beta chains follows, all from one sample in a study of Graves' ophthalmopathy and Graves' hyperthyroidism. Via MiXCR, TCRdb re-called the multiplex PCR reads, giving one row per CDR3 protein. The data show about 400,000 distinct CDR3 sequences, around 16% seen once. The sample comprised peripheral blood. The source is a woman between 18 and 30 years old with Graves' ophthalmopathy. The CDR3 runs from the conserved cysteine through the conserved F or W. The D gene is left open where the match is weak. The size field is filled for only some rows; it gives once, few, many or a size class.

J: TRBJ1-2
size: many
D: NA
V: TRBV20-1
DNA: TGCAGTGCTAGAGATCCGGGAGCCCACGGGGGCTACACCTTC
CDR3: CSARDPGAHGGYTF

J: TRBJ1-2
size: NA
D: NA
V: TRBV28
DNA: TGTGCCAGCAGTCCCCACGGGAAAAGCGATGGCTACACCTTC
CDR3: CASSPHGKSDGYTF

J: TRBJ1-2
size: NA
D: TRBD1
V: TRBV30
DNA: TGTGCCTGCCAATCGACGACAGGGGATCATGGCTACACCTTC
CDR3: CACQSTTGDHGYTF

J: TRBJ1-1
size: many
D: NA
V: TRBV6-2/TRBV6-3
DNA: TGTGCCAGCCTCAACCCGGGACAAGAAGCTTTCTTT
CDR3: CASLNPGQEAFF

J: TRBJ2-2
size: few
D: TRBD1
V: TRBV4-3
DNA: TGCGCCAGCAGCCGGAGTTTGCCGGGACAGGGGGCCCCCGGGGAGCTGTTTTTT
CDR3: CASSRSLPGQGAPGELFF

J: TRBJ2-7
size: NA
D: TRBD1
V: TRBV12-3/TRBV12-4
DNA: TGTGCCAGCAGTAAGGGACAGGGATACGAGCAGTACTTC
CDR3: CASSKGQGYEQYF

J: TRBJ1-1
size: many
D: NA
V: TRBV6-1
DNA: TGTGCCAGCCTGAACCTAGGGAACACTGAAGCTTTCTTT
CDR3: CASLNLGNTEAFF

J: TRBJ2-5
size: many
D: NA
V: TRBV6-5
DNA: TGTGCCAGCAGTTCGCGGTCCGCTGAGACCCAGTACTTC
CDR3: CASSSRSAETQYF

J: TRBJ1-3
size: once
D: NA
V: TRBV12-3/TRBV12-4
DNA: TGTGCCAGCAGTATGAGACGGATTATATTCTCTGGAAACACCATATATTTT
CDR3: CASSMRRIIFSGNTIYF

J: TRBJ1-1
size: many
D: NA
V: TRBV6-2/TRBV6-3
DNA: TGTGCCAGCAGCTACCGTACAGGAACGGCTTTCTTT
CDR3: CASSYRTGTAFF

J: TRBJ2-5
size: NA
D: TRBD1
V: TRBV7-3
DNA: TGTGCCAGCAGCCTGCTAGGACAGGACTCGGAGACCCAGTACTTC
CDR3: CASSLLGQDSETQYF

J: TRBJ2-7
size: many
D: NA
V: TRBV7-2
DNA: TGTGCCAGCAGCTTAACGCCGGGACATCCTAGGCCATACGAGCAGTACTTC
CDR3: CASSLTPGHPRPYEQYF

J: TRBJ2-7
size: many
D: NA
V: TRBV3-1
DNA: TGTGCCAGCAGCCAAGATAGACCAGGGATGGATTCGCAGTACTTC
CDR3: CASSQDRPGMDSQYF

J: TRBJ2-7
size: many
D: TRBD2
V: TRBV11-1
DNA: TGTGCCAGCAGCCCACTAGCGGGAGTTACCCGGAACGAGCAGTACTTC
CDR3: CASSPLAGVTRNEQYF

J: TRBJ1-1
size: many
D: TRBD1
V: TRBV6-5
DNA: TGTGCCAGCAAAACGGGACAGGACACTGAAGCTTTCTTT
CDR3: CASKTGQDTEAFF

J: TRBJ2-5
size: many
D: TRBD2
V: TRBV27
DNA: TGTGCCAGCAGTCCCGGGACTAGCGGGCTCGAGACCCAGTACTTC
CDR3: CASSPGTSGLETQYF

J: TRBJ1-1
size: many
D: TRBD1
V: TRBV5-1
DNA: TGCGCCAGCAGCTTCAAACAGGGGAGCAGGAACACTGAAGCTTTCTTT
CDR3: CASSFKQGSRNTEAFF

J: TRBJ2-5
size: NA
D: NA
V: TRBV11-1
DNA: TGTGCCAGCAGCCCTAGCAGTGAAGGGCTAGGGCAAGGGACCCAGTACTTC
CDR3: CASSPSSEGLGQGTQYF

J: TRBJ2-7
size: many
D: NA
V: TRBV30
DNA: TGTGCCTGGAGTGTATGGCCGGGGGCTAGGCAATCCTACGAGCAGTACTTC
CDR3: CAWSVWPGARQSYEQYF

J: TRBJ2-5
size: many
D: NA
V: TRBV30
DNA: TGTGCCTGGAGCATCGGGAGAAAAGAGACCCAGTACTTC
CDR3: CAWSIGRKETQYF

J: TRBJ1-5
size: many
D: NA
V: TRBV6-2/TRBV6-3
DNA: TGTGCCAGCAGTCGAAATCAGCCCCAGCATTTT
CDR3: CASSRNQPQHF

J: TRBJ2-7
size: many
D: NA
V: TRBV28
DNA: TGTGCCAGCAGGGGCTTCTACGAGCAGTACTTC
CDR3: CASRGFYEQYF